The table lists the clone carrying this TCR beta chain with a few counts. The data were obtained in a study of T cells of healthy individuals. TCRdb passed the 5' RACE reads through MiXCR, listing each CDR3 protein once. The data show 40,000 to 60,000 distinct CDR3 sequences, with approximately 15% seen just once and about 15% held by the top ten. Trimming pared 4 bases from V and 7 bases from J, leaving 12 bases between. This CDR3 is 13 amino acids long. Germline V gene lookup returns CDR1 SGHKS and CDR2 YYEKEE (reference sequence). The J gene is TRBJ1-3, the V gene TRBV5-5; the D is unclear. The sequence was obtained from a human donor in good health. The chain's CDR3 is CASSGAGGNTIYF. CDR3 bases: TGTGCCAGCAGCGGCGCGGGCGGGAACACCATATATTTT.